This TCR beta chain was captured in a study of shared clonotypes between healthy human individuals. Clones were sequenced by immunoSEQ multiplex PCR, and TCRdb holds only the in-frame ones, with some missing. The data contain roughly 2,000,000 clones, roughly 95% of them singletons. Of note for this clone: Its cognate antigen is unknown. Other DNA sequences from this sample encode an identical CDR3 as well.

Broader study findings: Clonotypes shared by all four donors outscored non-shared clonotypes in generation probability.

V was shortened by 3 bases and J by 4 bases, with 10 bases between the two germline ends. The CDR3 totals 14 residues. Germline V lookup: CDR1 MNHEY, CDR2 SVGAGI. Naive CD8 cells comprised CD45RO-negative, CCR7-positively selected cells, excluding terminally differentiated effector memory CD45RA+ cells. The TCR comes from a man younger than 35 in good health. The sample was naive CD8+ T cells sorted from blood. This rearrangement joins TRBV6-5 to TRBJ1-3; D gene ambiguous. The CDR3 is CASSYSGSGNTIYF. CDR3 nucleotides: TGTGCCAGCAGTTATTCCGGATCGGGAAACACCATATATTTT.